What follows describes a single TCR beta chain. Its target is unknown. Between the trimmed V and J ends, which lost 8 bases and 11 bases, there was a span of 17 bases. CDR3 length equals 12 residues. Germline V gene data show CDR1 as MNHEY and CDR2 as SVGAGI. The source of the sample is a study of T cells after yellow fever vaccination. Regarding the study as a whole: On re-exposure, the response was weaker but peaked faster, at day 5 versus 15.

5'RACE template switching produced TCR cDNA carrying a universal primer site and UMIs. TCRdb redid the calling of the 5' RACE reads with MiXCR, one entry per CDR3 protein. The sample carries roughly 320,000 distinct CDR3 sequences, approximately 11% recorded once. The clonotype comes from a man aged 18 to 29 who received the YFV17D yellow fever vaccine. The genes are TRBV6-5 and TRBJ2-3; D may be TRBD2 (6 bases). Specimen: CD4+ T cells sorted from PBMCs, collected 45 days after the yellow fever booster vaccination. Written as DNA, the CDR3 is TGTGCCAGCGGAAGGGCGGAGGGAGGGCAGTATTTT. This codes for CASGRAEGGQYF.